This record covers a single TCR beta chain. The data were obtained in a study of shared clonotypes between healthy human individuals. Study as a whole: The study used three CD4 naive, three CD4 memory, two CD8 naive and one CD8 memory plate per donor.

Positive CCR7 selection of CD45RO-negative cells yielded the naive CD8 cells, and terminally differentiated effector memory CD45RA+ cells were excluded. Profiled with immunoSEQ multiplex PCR; TCRdb holds only in-frame clones, not every one. The table lists around 1.9 million clones, around 95% of them singletons, with about 1.7% in the top ten. The V gene end was trimmed by 0 bases and the J gene end by 2 bases; junction bases not matched to a gene: 2. The CDR3 has 17 residues. Per the germline V gene, CDR1 is MGHRA and CDR2 is YSYEKL. The V and J genes are TRBV4-1 and TRBJ2-3; 13 positions agree with TRBD2. This TCR came from a man aged 18 to 35 in good health. Some clones in this sample may be carry-over from other donors' samples. Sequencing was carried out using naive CD8+ T cells from PBMCs. The DNA for the CDR3 is TGCGCCAGCAGCCAAGAGGGACTAGCGGGACCCACAGATACGCAGTATTTT. It codes for CASSQEGLAGPTDTQYF.